Following are 19 T cell receptor beta chains from one sample sequenced in a study of shared clonotypes between healthy human individuals. Assay used: immunoSEQ multiplex PCR; TCRdb lists only in-frame clones, some missing. The data contain some 2,500,000 clones, 85% to 95% of them seen just once; the ten biggest clones take up about 0.41%. Source material: naive CD4+ T cells from PBMCs. Subset given: CD45RA+ positively selected. The receptors were sampled from a man between 18 and 29 years old in good health. Some clones in this sample may be carry-over from other donors' samples.

The V gene is TRBV6-5, the J gene TRBJ2-3; D possibly uses TRBD1 or TRBD2 (5 bases each). The CDR3 totals 14 residues. Germline CDR1 is MNHEY and CDR2 is SVGAGI. With 2 bases removed from V and 4 bases from J, the gap between germline ends came to 10 bases. The CDR3 sequence is CASSYQPGPDTQYF. Here the CDR3 DNA reads TGTGCCAGCAGTTACCAGCCGGGACCAGATACGCAGTATTTT.

The chain carries TRBV19 and TRBJ1-4, with a weak D call TRBD1 (6 bases). This CDR3 contains 15 residues. CDR1 is LNHDA, CDR2 SQIVND, per germline (reference sequence). With 1 base removed from V and 8 bases from J, the gap between germline ends came to 14 bases. The chain's CDR3 is CASSIGFTGNEKLFF. CDR3 bases: TGTGCCAGTAGTATAGGCTTCACAGGGAACGAAAAACTGTTTTTT.

The rearrangement links TRBV5-1 to TRBJ2-5; D remains unclear. This CDR3 region has 14 residues. The V and J ends lost 1 base and 0 bases respectively, with 7 bases between them. Germline values: CDR1 SGHRS, CDR2 YFSETQ. The CDR3 nucleotides read TGCGCCAGCAGCTTGTCACAGTACCAAGAGACCCAGTACTTC. Translating gives CASSLSQYQETQYF.

The CDR3 DNA reads TGCGCCAGCAGCGTGGGGGCAGGGAGCGCTCAAGGGCAGTACTTC. This translates into CASSVGAGSAQGQYF. The J gene is TRBJ2-7, the V gene TRBV5-1; possibly TRBD1 for D (6 bases). Trimming took off 4 bases at V and 9 bases at J, with 23 bases between the two ends. Germline V gene sequence: CDR1 SGHRS, CDR2 YFSETQ. This CDR3 is 15 amino acids long.

V and J are TRBV18 and TRBJ2-1; 7 bases are a match to TRBD1. CDR3 size: 15 residues. The ends lost 0 bases at V and 4 bases at J; junction bases unmatched: 3. CDR1 is KGHSH and CDR2 is LQKENI in the germline V gene. Written as DNA, the CDR3 is TGTGCCAGCTCACCACCCGGGACAGAATACAATGAGCAGTTCTTC. This gives the protein CASSPPGTEYNEQFF.

This rearrangement joins TRBV5-1 to TRBJ2-5; D is undetermined. There are 14 residues in the CDR3. Germline lookup yields CDR1 SGHRS and CDR2 YFSETQ. The ends were cut back, 5 bases at V and 0 bases at J, with 11 bases in the middle. The CDR3 region is CASSEQPYQETQYF. Written as DNA, the CDR3 is TGCGCCAGCAGTGAACAGCCGTACCAAGAGACCCAGTACTTC.

The genes are TRBV2 and TRBJ2-1, with D perhaps matching TRBD2 (6 bases). The CDR3 sequence is 11 residues long. The germline gives CDR1 SNHLY, CDR2 FYNNEI. The V and J ends lost 7 bases and 15 bases respectively, with 16 bases between them. This CDR3 reads CASTGLVEGFF. The CDR3 DNA is TGTGCCAGCACGGGACTCGTCGAGGGGTTCTTC.

The chain uses TRBV7-8 and TRBJ1-2; a possible D gene is TRBD1 (5 bases). In germline, CDR1 is SGHVS, CDR2 FQNEAQ. The CDR3 covers 14 residues. The V end was cut by 5 bases, the J end by 5 bases, with 15 bases between. The CDR3 region is CASSRLGAAYGYTF. The CDR3 DNA reads TGTGCCAGCAGCCGTCTTGGGGCGGCATATGGCTACACCTTC.

This clone was found once. J is TRBJ1-3 and V is TRBV6-1, with unresolved D. The germline V gene encodes CDR1 MNHNS and CDR2 SASEGT. V was cut by 8 bases and J by 2 bases, with 13 bases left in between. The CDR3 length is 14 residues. CDR3 amino acids: CASALGLTGNTIYF. In nucleotides, the CDR3 is TGTGCCAGCGCGCTTGGGTTAACTGGAAACACCATATATTTT.

The chain recombines TRBV5-1 with TRBJ1-2; TRBD1 aligns across 8 bases. The CDR3 loop spans 14 amino acids. Germline V gene lookup returns CDR1 SGHRS and CDR2 YFSETQ. V lost 4 bases, J lost 3 bases, and 5 bases stayed unmatched. CDR3 amino acids: CASSALTGDYGYTF. The CDR3 bases are TGCGCCAGCAGCGCGCTGACAGGGGACTATGGCTACACCTTC.

This clone occurred many times. This CDR3 is also generated by other DNA sequences in the sample. The chain employs TRBV28 and TRBJ1-1; 9 bases fit TRBD1. This CDR3 has 14 amino acids. Trimming cost V 2 bases and J 3 bases; bases outside gene matches: 1. CDR1 and CDR2 from the germline V gene are MDHEN and SYDVKM. CDR3 region: CASSLTGGYTEAFF. The CDR3 DNA reads TGTGCCAGCAGTTTAACAGGGGGCTACACTGAAGCTTTCTTT.

J is TRBJ2-5 and V is TRBV11-1; 8 bases are a match to TRBD1. This CDR3 is 13 amino acids long. V lost 5 bases, J lost 5 bases, and 4 bases stayed unmatched. Looked up from germline, CDR1 is SGHAT and CDR2 is FQDESV (reference sequence). DNA of the CDR3: TGTGCCAGCAGCCAGGACAGGGCGGAGACCCAGTACTTC. Residues: CASSQDRAETQYF.

The rearrangement links TRBV9 to TRBJ2-2; a weak D match, TRBD1 (5 bases). The CDR3 extends over 16 amino acids. Trimming shortened V by 2 bases and J by 5 bases, and 16 bases separated the two germline ends. CDR1 is SGDLS and CDR2 is YYNGEE in the germline V gene. For the CDR3, the DNA is TGTGCCAGCAGCGTGACCCCCAGGGCCGGGACCGGGGAGCTGTTTTTT. This encodes CASSVTPRAGTGELFF.

This clone was counted once. This chain joins TRBV5-1 and TRBJ1-4; D unresolved. Trimming shortened V by 2 bases and J by 6 bases, and 8 bases separated the two germline ends. This CDR3 is 13 amino acids long. In germline, CDR1 is SGHRS, CDR2 YFSETQ. The CDR3 region is CASSFQSYEKLFF. The CDR3 coding sequence is TGCGCCAGCAGCTTTCAGAGTTATGAAAAACTGTTTTTT.

V is TRBV19 and J is TRBJ2-7; TRBD2 might be the D (6 bases). With 6 bases removed from V and 0 bases from J, the gap between germline ends came to 18 bases. There are 16 residues in the CDR3. Germline V gives CDR1 LNHDA, CDR2 SQIVND (reference sequence). Here the CDR3 DNA reads TGTGCCAGTAGCAAGCCCGGGACTGCTTACTCCTACGAGCAGTACTTC. Its protein is CASSKPGTAYSYEQYF.

The rearrangement uses TRBV2 and TRBJ1-2, with D maybe TRBD1 (5 bases). Germline lookup yields CDR1 SNHLY and CDR2 FYNNEI. The CDR3 runs 12 residues. The V and J ends lost 6 bases and 4 bases respectively, with 9 bases between them. CDR3 in DNA: TGTGCCAGCAGGGGGCGGATCTATGGCTACACCTTC. Its translation: CASRGRIYGYTF.

This chain uses TRBV9 with TRBJ2-6, with 9 bases identical to TRBD1. The CDR3 runs 17 residues. The V gene's germline CDR1 is SGDLS and CDR2 YYNGEE. V lost 5 bases and J lost 0; bases outside the gene matches: 6. Here the CDR3 reads CASRGDRGSSGANVLTF. The CDR3 DNA reads TGTGCCAGCAGAGGCGACAGGGGGTCCTCTGGGGCCAACGTCCTGACTTTC.

In its sample, this clone was seen once. The gene calls are TRBV29-1 and TRBJ1-2, with D unclear. CDR1 is SQVTM and CDR2 is ANQGSEA in the germline V gene. The ends were cut back, 7 bases at V and 4 bases at J, with 7 bases in the middle. This CDR3 region has 10 residues. CDR3 residues: CSADIYGYTF. The DNA of the CDR3 is TGCAGCGCCGATATCTATGGCTACACCTTC.

The gene calls are TRBV6-4 and TRBJ1-4; weak D call: TRBD1 (5 bases). V was pared by 4 bases and J by 5 bases, with 11 bases between. The germline V gene encodes CDR1 MRHNA and CDR2 SNTAGT. The CDR3 sequence is 14 residues long. CDR3 in amino acids: CASSASGGNEKLFF. The CDR3 DNA sequence: TGTGCCAGCAGTGCGAGCGGGGGGAATGAAAAACTGTTTTTT.